Listed below are T cell receptor beta chains from one sample, sequenced in a study of blood T cell repertoires in COVID-19. Using immunoSEQ multiplex PCR, the repertoire was profiled, and TCRdb retains in-frame clones only, with some absent. The repertoire includes about 120,000 clones, 87% of them detected once, and 25% to 30% sits in the top ten. What was sequenced was peripheral blood. These receptor sequences come from a woman aged 70-85 years with acute or convalescent COVID-19. Both conserved end residues are part of each CDR3. Fields, in order: V gene, J gene, clone size, D gene, CDR3 DNA, CDR3 protein. The D gene is left open where the match is weak. Clone size is shown for a subset of rows, as once, few, many or a class of expanded clone.

V gene: TRBV7-2
J gene: TRBJ1-1
clone size: .
D gene: .
CDR3 DNA: TGTGCCAGCAGCTTCAACAGGGCGAATACTGAAGCTTTCTTT
CDR3 protein: CASSFNRANTEAFF

V gene: TRBV28
J gene: TRBJ2-7
clone size: .
D gene: .
CDR3 DNA: TGTGCCAGCAGTTTGGCAGGGGGGCCCTACGAGCAGTACTTC
CDR3 protein: CASSLAGGPYEQYF

V gene: TRBV6-6
J gene: TRBJ2-3
clone size: .
D gene: .
CDR3 DNA: TGTGCCAGCGGGTATCAGGGTTCACGCACAGATACGCAGTATTTT
CDR3 protein: CASGYQGSRTDTQYF

V gene: TRBV11-2
J gene: TRBJ2-5
clone size: .
D gene: .
CDR3 DNA: TGTGCCAGCAGCTTAGGAGAAGAGACCCAGTACTTC
CDR3 protein: CASSLGEETQYF

V gene: TRBV28
J gene: TRBJ2-3
clone size: once
D gene: .
CDR3 DNA: TGTGCCAGCAGGGCACTAGATAGTGCGGATACGCAGTATTTT
CDR3 protein: CASRALDSADTQYF

V gene: TRBV21-1
J gene: TRBJ2-2
clone size: few
D gene: .
CDR3 DNA: TGTGCCAGCCCCAAAACAGGGGAGGCGAACACCGGGGAGCTGTTTTTT
CDR3 protein: CASPKTGEANTGELFF

V gene: TRBV9
J gene: TRBJ1-3
clone size: .
D gene: .
CDR3 DNA: TGTGCCAGCAGCGGCCAGGGGTCCGGAAACACCATATATTTT
CDR3 protein: CASSGQGSGNTIYF

V gene: TRBV28
J gene: TRBJ1-1
clone size: few
D gene: .
CDR3 DNA: TGTGCCAGCAGTTCGTCCCTGTCAGCTTTCTTT
CDR3 protein: CASSSSLSAFF

V gene: TRBV5-1
J gene: TRBJ1-6
clone size: .
D gene: .
CDR3 DNA: TGCGCCAGCACCCCGGGAGGGGGTACTTCACCCCTCCACTTT
CDR3 protein: CASTPGGGTSPLHF

V gene: TRBV27
J gene: TRBJ1-6
clone size: .
D gene: TRBD1
CDR3 DNA: TGTGCCAACAGGCCAATCGGACAGGGCAGGAGCTCCTATAATTCACCCCTCCACTTT
CDR3 protein: CANRPIGQGRSSYNSPLHF

V gene: TRBV7-6
J gene: TRBJ2-7
clone size: .
D gene: TRBD1
CDR3 DNA: TGTGCCAGCAGCCTGGACAGGGGAGACGAGCAGTACTTC
CDR3 protein: CASSLDRGDEQYF

V gene: TRBV18
J gene: TRBJ1-5
clone size: .
D gene: TRBD1
CDR3 DNA: TGTGCCAGCTCACCACAGGGGGCCACCCTATCTCAGCCCCAGCATTTT
CDR3 protein: CASSPQGATLSQPQHF

V gene: TRBV29-1
J gene: TRBJ2-3
clone size: .
D gene: TRBD1
CDR3 DNA: TGCAGCGTTGAAGATCTACAGGGGGCTCATTCTTCAGATACGCAGTATTTT
CDR3 protein: CSVEDLQGAHSSDTQYF

V gene: TRBV18
J gene: TRBJ1-4
clone size: .
D gene: .
CDR3 DNA: TGTGCCAGCTCACCGCGGGAGGGGCGTGAAAAACTGTTTTTT
CDR3 protein: CASSPREGREKLFF

V gene: TRBV19
J gene: TRBJ2-1
clone size: .
D gene: .
CDR3 DNA: TGTGCCAGTAGTATAAGAGGCAGTATCGATGAGCAGTTCTTC
CDR3 protein: CASSIRGSIDEQFF

V gene: TRBV4-1
J gene: TRBJ1-2
clone size: .
D gene: .
CDR3 DNA: TGCGCCAGCAGCCAAGGTAGTTCAGGAACCTTCTATGGCTACACCTTC
CDR3 protein: CASSQGSSGTFYGYTF

V gene: TRBV5-1
J gene: TRBJ1-6
clone size: .
D gene: .
CDR3 DNA: TGCGCCAGCAGCTCAGGGGATTCACCCCTCCACTTT
CDR3 protein: CASSSGDSPLHF